This T cell receptor (beta chain) was obtained from a study of T cells in Graves' hyperthyroidism and ophthalmopathy. Trimming cost V 1 base and J 2 bases, with 12 bases left between them. In germline, CDR1 is MNHNS, CDR2 SASEGT. CDR3 length equals 15 residues. From RNA transcripts, TCR beta CDR3 regions were amplified. The HTBI set primed first-round TCR CDR3 RT-PCR. One entry per CDR3 protein results from TCRdb running MiXCR on the multiplex PCR reads. The repertoire has roughly 290,000 distinct CDR3 sequences, around 13% of them found once; the top ten carry 7.9%. In its sample, this clonotype was seen many times.

This clonotype originated in a woman in her thirties or forties with Graves' hyperthyroidism. The chain is built from TRBV6-1 and TRBJ2-7; D is perhaps TRBD2 (5 bases). Sequencing was carried out using blood. CDR3 bases: TGTGCCAGCAGTGAAGGGGCGGGCTGGACCTACGAGCAGTACTTC. Encoded protein: CASSEGAGWTYEQYF.